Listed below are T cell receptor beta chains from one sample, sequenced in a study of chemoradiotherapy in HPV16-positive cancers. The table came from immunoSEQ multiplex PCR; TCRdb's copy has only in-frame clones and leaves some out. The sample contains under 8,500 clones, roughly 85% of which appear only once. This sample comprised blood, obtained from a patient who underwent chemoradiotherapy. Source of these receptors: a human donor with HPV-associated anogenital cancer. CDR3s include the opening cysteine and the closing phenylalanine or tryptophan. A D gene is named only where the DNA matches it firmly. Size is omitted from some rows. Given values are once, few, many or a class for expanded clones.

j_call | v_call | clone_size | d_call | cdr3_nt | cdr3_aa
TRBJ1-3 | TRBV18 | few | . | TGTGCCAGCTCGCAAGGGACGCCGGGGGAGAACACCATATATTTT | CASSQGTPGENTIYF
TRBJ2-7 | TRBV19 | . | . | TGTGCCAGTAGTCTAGGGAGTAACTACGAGCAGTACTTC | CASSLGSNYEQYF
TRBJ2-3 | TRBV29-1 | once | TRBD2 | TGCAGCATCGGGAGGGCACTAGCGGGGGGGGATACGCAGTATTTT | CSIGRALAGGDTQYF
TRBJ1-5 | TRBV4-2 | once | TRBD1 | TGTGCCAGCAGCCAAGGGACAGGGGGCAATCAGCCCCAGCATTTT | CASSQGTGGNQPQHF
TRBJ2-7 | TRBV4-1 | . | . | TGCGCCAGCAGCCAAGGATGGGACAACTCCTACGAGCAGTACTTC | CASSQGWDNSYEQYF
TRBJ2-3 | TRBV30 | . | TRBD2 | TGTGCCTGGAGTGTACGGGGTAGCGGGGGGGCCACAGATACGCAGTATTTT | CAWSVRGSGGATDTQYF
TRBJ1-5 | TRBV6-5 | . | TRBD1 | TGTGCCAGCAGCGCGAGGACAGGCTCCAATCAGCCCCAGCATTTT | CASSARTGSNQPQHF
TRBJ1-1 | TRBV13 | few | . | TGTGCCAGCAGCTCTCAGGAGGAGGTTACTGAAGCTTTCTTT | CASSSQEEVTEAFF
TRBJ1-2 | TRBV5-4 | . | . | TGTGCCAGCAGCCTGGCTTTAGGAACGGAGGGCTACACCTTC | CASSLALGTEGYTF
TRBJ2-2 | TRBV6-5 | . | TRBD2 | TGTGCCAGCAGTTACACGGCGGGGGGTGAAACCGGGGAGCTGTTTTTT | CASSYTAGGETGELFF
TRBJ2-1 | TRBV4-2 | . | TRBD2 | TGTGCCAGCAGCCAAGATATGACTAGCCCCACCAATGAGCAGTTCTTC | CASSQDMTSPTNEQFF
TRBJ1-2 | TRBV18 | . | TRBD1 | TGTGCCAGCTCCCTCAGACAGGGGGCGGCGACCAACTATGGCTACACCTTC | CASSLRQGAATNYGYTF
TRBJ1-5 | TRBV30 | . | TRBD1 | TGTGCCTGGAGTGGACAGGGGGGAGCTCAGCCCCAGCATTTT | CAWSGQGGAQPQHF
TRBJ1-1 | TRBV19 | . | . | TGTGCCAGTAGTCAGCGGGGGAAAGCTTTCTTT | CASSQRGKAFF
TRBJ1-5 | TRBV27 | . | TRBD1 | TGTGCCAGCCGGACAGGGTACAATCAGCCCCAGCATTTT | CASRTGYNQPQHF
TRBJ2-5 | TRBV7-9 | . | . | TGTGCCAGCAGACGACTTACAGCTTCCGAGACCCAGTACTTC | CASRRLTASETQYF
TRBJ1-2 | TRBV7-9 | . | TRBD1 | TGTGCCAGTCAACCCCCCCACAGGGGACAGAACTATGGCTACACCTTC | CASQPPHRGQNYGYTF
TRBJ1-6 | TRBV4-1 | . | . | TGCGCCAGCAGCCAAGAATCCTACAGATACCTGAATTCACCCCTCCACTTT | CASSQESYRYLNSPLHF
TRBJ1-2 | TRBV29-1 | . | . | TGCAGCGTTGAACATCATCCTGGCTACACCTTC | CSVEHHPGYTF
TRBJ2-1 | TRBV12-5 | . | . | TGTGCTAGTGGTTTGGAAAGGGCCGCCTACAATGAGCAGTTCTTC | CASGLERAAYNEQFF
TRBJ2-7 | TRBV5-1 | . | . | TGCGCCAGCAGCTTGGCCGCCGACAGTCCCTACGAGCAGTACTTC | CASSLAADSPYEQYF
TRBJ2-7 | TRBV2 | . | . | TGTGCCAGCAGTAGACAGGAAAACCCCTACGAGCAGTACTTC | CASSRQENPYEQYF
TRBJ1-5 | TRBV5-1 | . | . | TGCGCCAGCAGCTTGGTCGGGGATAGCAATCAGCCCCAGCATTTT | CASSLVGDSNQPQHF
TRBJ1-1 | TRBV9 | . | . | TGTGCCAGCAGCCCCGAAGGGTACATGAACACTGAAGCTTTCTTT | CASSPEGYMNTEAFF
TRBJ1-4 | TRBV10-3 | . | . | TGTGCCATCGCAAGGGATACTAATGAAAAACTGTTTTTT | CAIARDTNEKLFF
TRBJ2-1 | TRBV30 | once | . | TGTGCCTGGAGAATCAATGAGCAGTTCTTC | CAWRINEQFF
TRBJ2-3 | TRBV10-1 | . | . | TGCGCCAGCAGTGCTACGCGGTGGCCGCAGTATTTT | CASSATRWPQYF
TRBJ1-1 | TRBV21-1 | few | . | TGTGCCAGCAGCACTATTCGCACTGAAGCTTTCTTT | CASSTIRTEAFF
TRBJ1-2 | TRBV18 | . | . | TGTGCCAGCTCACCAAACGATGAGGGGGTAAGAGGCTACACCTTC | CASSPNDEGVRGYTF
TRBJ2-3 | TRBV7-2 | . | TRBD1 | TGTGCCAGCAGCTTAAGTTCCGGACAGGTACCCGATACGCAGTATTTT | CASSLSSGQVPDTQYF
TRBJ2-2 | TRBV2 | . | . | TGTGCCAGCGACGTGGCCGGGGAGCTGTTTTTT | CASDVAGELFF
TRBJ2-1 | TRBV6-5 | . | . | TGTGCCAGCAGTTACTCGCCTAGCTCCTACAATGAGCAGTTCTTC | CASSYSPSSYNEQFF
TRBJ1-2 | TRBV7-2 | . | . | TGTGCCAGCAGCTCCCTGGGGGGTCAGGATGGCTACACCTTC | CASSSLGGQDGYTF
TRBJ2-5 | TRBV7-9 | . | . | TGTGCCAGCAGCTTCGTCGGGCAAGAGACCCAGTACTTC | CASSFVGQETQYF
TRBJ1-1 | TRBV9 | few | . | TGTGCCAGCAGCGTAGGTGGGGGTTCTGAAGCTTTCTTT | CASSVGGGSEAFF
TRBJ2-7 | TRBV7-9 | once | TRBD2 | TGTGCCAGCAGCCGGAAGCCTAGCGGTTCCTACGAGCAGTACTTC | CASSRKPSGSYEQYF
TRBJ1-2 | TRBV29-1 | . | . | TGCAGCGTTGAGGTCGTGTCTTTAGGCTATGGCTACACCTTC | CSVEVVSLGYGYTF
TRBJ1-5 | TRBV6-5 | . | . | TGTGCCAGCAGTTACTCAGCTTCAGGGAGCAATCAGCCCCAGCATTTT | CASSYSASGSNQPQHF
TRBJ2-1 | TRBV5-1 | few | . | TGCGCCAGCAGCCCACAGGGCAATGAGCAGTTCTTC | CASSPQGNEQFF
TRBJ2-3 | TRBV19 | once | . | TGTGCCAGTAGTATGATGTCAGATACGCAGTATTTT | CASSMMSDTQYF
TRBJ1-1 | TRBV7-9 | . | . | TGTGCCAGCAGCTTAGAGAACACTGAAGCTTTCTTT | CASSLENTEAFF
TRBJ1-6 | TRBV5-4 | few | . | TGTGCCAGCAGCATCGACAATTCACCCCTCCACTTT | CASSIDNSPLHF
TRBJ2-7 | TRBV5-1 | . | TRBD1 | TGCGCCAGCAGCTCCAGGACAGGGGCCTACGAGCAGTACTTC | CASSSRTGAYEQYF
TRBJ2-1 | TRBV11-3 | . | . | TGTGCCAGCAGCTTAGATCCCGGGGGTGACTCCTACAATGAGCAGTTCTTC | CASSLDPGGDSYNEQFF
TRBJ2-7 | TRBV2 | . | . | TGTGCCAGCAGCCGGTACAGGGACCCTTCCTACGAGCAGTACTTC | CASSRYRDPSYEQYF
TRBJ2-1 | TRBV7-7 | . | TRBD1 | TGTGCCAGCAGCCCCGGGACAGGGACCTACAATGAGCAGTTCTTC | CASSPGTGTYNEQFF
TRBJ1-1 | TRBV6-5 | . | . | TGTGCCAGCAGGGACATAATGAACACTGAAGCTTTCTTT | CASRDIMNTEAFF
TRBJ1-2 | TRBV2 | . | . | TGTGCCAGCAGTGAGCTTGGGGATGGCTACACCTTC | CASSELGDGYTF
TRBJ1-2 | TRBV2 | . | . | TGTGCCAGCAGTGAAAGGGGTAACCAGGGATATGGCTACACCTTC | CASSERGNQGYGYTF
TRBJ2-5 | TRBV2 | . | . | TGTGCCAGCAGTCAGGGGACGGAGACCCAGTACTTC | CASSQGTETQYF
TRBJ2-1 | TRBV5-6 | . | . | TGTGCCAGCAGCTTTTCCGGGACTCGTTACAATGAGCAGTTCTTC | CASSFSGTRYNEQFF
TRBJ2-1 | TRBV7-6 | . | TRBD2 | TGTGCCAGCAGCTTGCTAGGCGGGGGGGCCTCCTCCTACAATGAGCAGTTCTTC | CASSLLGGGASSYNEQFF
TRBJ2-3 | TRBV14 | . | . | TGTGCCAGCAGCCGTAAAGGTGCCACAGATACGCAGTATTTT | CASSRKGATDTQYF
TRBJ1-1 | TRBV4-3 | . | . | TGCGCCAGCAGCCAGGTATCAGGGGACACCCAGACTTTCTTT | CASSQVSGDTQTFF